A single sample is the source of the 25 T cell receptor beta chains below, sequenced in a study of tumor and adjacent non-tumor tissue in lung cancer. RNA was extracted from bulk tissue without any cell sorting. A modified ARM-PCR protocol with three rounds of nested PCR amplified TCRbeta. TCRdb ran MiXCR on the multiplex PCR reads and lists one entry per CDR3 protein. The repertoire holds around 120,000 distinct CDR3 sequences, with 66% as singletons. The specimen was lung tumor tissue. Receptors were obtained from a man aged 30-40 years with non-small cell lung cancer.

This rearrangement joins TRBV29-1 to TRBJ2-1; a possible D gene is TRBD2 (6 bases). This CDR3 spans 15 amino acids. The germline CDR1 and CDR2 sequences are SQVTM and ANQGSEA. Trimming stripped 3 bases from V and 1 base from J, with 13 bases between. CDR3 nucleotides: TGCAGCGTTGATCGGGGGAACAGTTCCTACAATGAGCAGTTCTTC. Translated: CSVDRGNSSYNEQFF.

In its sample, this clonotype was seen many times. The chain couples TRBV4-1 to TRBJ1-4, with 8 bases aligning to TRBD1. V lost 5 bases and J lost 3; bases outside the gene matches: 14. CDR1 and CDR2 (germline): MGHRA, YSYEKL. This CDR3 has 18 residues. For the CDR3, the DNA is TGCGCCAGCAGCGCGCCACAGGGGGAAAGGAGGGCTAATGAAAAACTGTTTTTT. This codes for CASSAPQGERRANEKLFF.

This clonotype was seen many times. The J gene is TRBJ2-3, the V gene TRBV4-1, with D unresolved. The V end lost 4 bases, the J end lost 4 bases, and 15 bases lay between the germline ends. Per germline, CDR1 MGHRA and CDR2 YSYEKL. The CDR3 loop spans 15 amino acids. The CDR3 reads CASSRMTGRADTQYF. The CDR3, as DNA: TGCGCCAGCAGCCGTATGACTGGTCGGGCAGATACGCAGTATTTT.

A note on this clonotype: A read error is possible here, since a much larger clone lies one base away. This chain links TRBV6-2 or TRBV6-3 with TRBJ2-1, with 10 bases fitting TRBD1. Germline CDR1 MNHEY, CDR2 SVGEGT. The CDR3 consists of 14 residues. The CDR3 is CSSSRQGANNEQFF. DNA of the CDR3: TGTTCCAGCAGTCGACAGGGGGCAAACAATGAGCAGTTCTTC.

As regards this clonotype: Since a much larger clone is just one base distant, this may be a read error. It is unclear where the CDR3 begins or ends on the DNA, so no DNA is shown, and the CDR3 is as TCRdb lists it. The chain has TRBV29-1 and TRBJ2-4; the table assigns TRBD1, which was not confirmed against the DNA. The germline gives CDR1 SQVTM, CDR2 ANQGSEA. The CDR3 is 11 amino acids in total, end residues counted. This CDR3 reads CSVGTGAIRYF.

Note on this clonotype: At one of its ends the junction is not consistent with the germline gene, which may arise from a read error. V gene TRBV20-1 combines with J gene TRBJ2-7; 7 bases agree with TRBD1. The CDR3 sequence is 13 residues long. Per the germline V gene, CDR1 is DFQATT and CDR2 is SNEGSKA (reference sequence). The CDR3 DNA follows: TGCGGTGCTAGTTTGACAGGGAGAGACGAACAGTACTTC. Protein: CGASLTGRDEQYF.

This chain links TRBV6-5 with TRBJ1-2; D is unclear. CDR3 length: 13 residues. Per the germline V gene, CDR1 is MNHEY and CDR2 is SVGAGI. The CDR3 DNA is TGTGTCGGCAGCTTATCATCGGTCTATGGCTACACCTTC. As protein: CVGSLSSVYGYTF.

Concerning this clonotype: One end of the junction is discordant with germline, which a read error may explain. The chain uses TRBV20-1 and TRBJ1-1; no firm D call. Germline V gene lookup returns CDR1 DFQATT and CDR2 SNEGSKA (reference sequence). The CDR3 totals 13 residues. CDR3 sequence: CSPRHPENTEAFF. The DNA for the CDR3 is TGCAGTCCTAGACACCCAGAGAACACTGAAGCTTTCTTT.

This clonotype was seen ten or more times. This rearrangement joins TRBV11-2 to TRBJ2-2; D is unclear. The CDR3 length is 13 residues. The germline V gene has CDR1 SGHAT and CDR2 FQNNGV. Trimming removed 4 bases at V and 7 bases at J, with 10 bases between. The CDR3 loop reads CASSSVRVGELFF. CDR3 sequence (DNA): TGTGCCAGCAGCTCAGTCAGAGTCGGGGAGCTGTTTTTT.

Details on this clonotype: Germline and junction disagree at one end, which may indicate a read error. V gene TRBV29-1 combines with J gene TRBJ2-2; 10 bases match TRBD1. In germline, CDR1 is SQVTM, CDR2 ANQGSEA. The CDR3 has 15 residues. The CDR3, as DNA: TGCAACGTTACCCCGGGACAGGGGCACACCGGGGAGCTGTTTTTT. Translation: CNVTPGQGHTGELFF.

A few counts support this clonotype. This may arise from a read error, as a much more abundant clone is one base away. The chain uses TRBV6-2 or TRBV6-3 and TRBJ1-1; TRBD1 matches at 7 bases. There are 14 residues in the CDR3. Germline V gives CDR1 MNHEY, CDR2 SVGEGT. V shed 2 bases, J shed 10 bases, and the junction held 10 bases outside the gene matches. The CDR3 reads CASSYPTGTVGAFF. Here the CDR3 DNA reads TGTGCCAGCAGTTACCCGACAGGGACCGTTGGAGCTTTCTTT.

About this clonotype: This may be a read error: a much more frequent sequence differs by one nucleotide. V is TRBV12-3 or TRBV12-4 and J is TRBJ2-7, with 11 bases fitting TRBD2. The V and J ends lost 10 bases and 6 bases, in that order; junction bases with no gene match: 8. The CDR3 length is 13 residues. CDR3 sequence reads: CATLKTSGTEQYF. The DNA for the CDR3 is TGTGCCACCCTTAAGACTAGCGGGACCGAGCAGTACTTC.

About this clonotype itself: One end of the junction does not line up with germline, which may come from a read error. This chain connects TRBV6-1 to TRBJ1-5; a possible D gene is TRBD1 (5 bases). From germline, CDR1 is MNHNS and CDR2 SASEGT. The CDR3 consists of 17 residues. DNA for the CDR3: TGTGCCAGCAGACTCGGACATGGGGTAAGAAGCAATCAGCCCCAACATTTT. Protein: CASRLGHGVRSNQPQHF.

Comment on this clonotype: The junction does not match germline at one end; this may be a read error. The chain couples TRBV6-2 or TRBV6-3 to TRBJ2-6; 8 positions match TRBD1. The germline V gene has CDR1 MNHEY and CDR2 SVGEGT. The CDR3 totals 15 residues. CDR3 protein: CASGPRGPGANVLIF. CDR3 coding DNA: TGTGCCAGCGGTCCCAGGGGGCCTGGGGCCAACGTCCTCATTTTC.

A word on this clonotype: This may arise from a read error, as a much more abundant clone is one base away. The CDR3 bases are TGCAGTGCTAGATTGACAGCCGCAGGGGCCTACGAGCAGTACTTC. Translating gives CSARLTAAGAYEQYF. The chain links TRBV20-1 to TRBJ2-7; maybe TRBD1 (6 bases). Trimming took off 2 bases at V and 2 bases at J, with 16 bases between the two ends. There are 15 residues in the CDR3. Germline CDR1 and CDR2: DFQATT and SNEGSKA (reference sequence).

About this clonotype: Given a much more abundant clone one base away, this may be a read error. This rearrangement joins TRBV6-1 to TRBJ1-1, with D maybe TRBD1 (6 bases). Germline V gives CDR1 MNHNS, CDR2 SASEGT. The CDR3 extends over 13 amino acids. Trimming removed 2 bases from V and 11 bases from J, with 15 bases in between. CDR3 loop: CASSEIEGVKAFF. The CDR3 nucleotides are TGTGCCAGCAGTGAAATTGAGGGGGTGAAGGCTTTCTTT.

By share of the sample, this clonotype is medium-sized. The chain combines TRBV12-3 or TRBV12-4 with TRBJ2-3; 15 nucleotides match TRBD2. The CDR3 consists of 16 residues. Trimming cost V 6 bases and J 3 bases; bases outside gene matches: 4. This CDR3 is CASSSGLAGGTDTQYF. The CDR3, as DNA: TGTGCCAGCAGCTCGGGACTAGCGGGAGGAACAGATACGCAGTATTTT.

This clonotype was observed a handful of times. The rearrangement uses TRBV7-3 and TRBJ2-1; D is unclear. CDR1 is SGHTA and CDR2 is FQGTGA in the germline V gene. This CDR3 has 14 residues. Trimming took off 1 base at V and 2 bases at J, with 6 bases between the two ends. CDR3 region: CASSLMPPYNEQFF. The CDR3 DNA reads TGTGCCAGCAGCTTAATGCCTCCCTACAATGAGCAGTTCTTC.

The V call is TRBV6-5, the J call TRBJ1-1, with D unclear. Germline loops: CDR1 MNHEY, CDR2 SVGAGI. CDR3 length: 16 residues. The V and J ends lost 6 bases and 0 bases respectively, with 17 bases between them. Here the CDR3 reads CASSRNLGFMNTEAFF. DNA of the CDR3: TGTGCCAGCAGCCGAAACTTGGGGTTTATGAACACTGAAGCTTTCTTT.

This clonotype showed up just a few times. This rearrangement joins TRBV7-9 to TRBJ2-2; D is perhaps TRBD1 or TRBD2 (5 bases each). CDR1 and CDR2 (germline): SEHNR, FQNEAQ (reference sequence). The CDR3 is 14 amino acids. V was shortened by 5 bases and J by 4 bases, with 11 bases between the two germline ends. The CDR3 spells CASSPVGTTGELFF. CDR3 nucleotide sequence: TGTGCCAGCAGCCCGGTTGGGACCACCGGGGAGCTGTTTTTT.

Note on this clonotype: The junction and the germline gene differ at one end; a read error may be behind it. The chain recombines TRBV4-3 with TRBJ2-6, with no clear D. This CDR3 is 15 amino acids long. Germline V gene sequence: CDR1 LGHNA, CDR2 YSLEER. The DNA of the CDR3 is TGCGCCAGCACCCCTACTCCCTTTTGGGCCGACGTCCTGACTTTC. This sequence encodes CASTPTPFWADVLTF.

The chain employs TRBV11-2 and TRBJ2-5; possibly TRBD2 for D (5 bases). The CDR3 has 15 amino acids. The germline V gene has CDR1 SGHAT and CDR2 FQNNGV. With 4 bases removed from V and 2 bases from J, the gap between germline ends came to 14 bases. CDR3 bases: TGTGCCAGCAGCTGCCGCCTGGGAGAACAAGAGACCCAGTACTTC. It yields the protein CASSCRLGEQETQYF.

Concerning this clonotype: This may be a read error: a much more frequent sequence differs by one nucleotide. The V gene is TRBV5-5, the J gene TRBJ1-1; a weak D match, TRBD1 (5 bases). This CDR3 is 13 amino acids long. Germline CDR1 and CDR2: SGHKS and YYEKEE (reference sequence). CDR3 loop: CANSSGGVAEAFF. The CDR3 DNA is TGTGCCAACAGCTCGGGGGGGGTAGCTGAAGCTTTCTTT.

Details on this clonotype: An end of the junction does not agree with germline; a read error may underlie this. The V gene is TRBV5-1, the J gene TRBJ2-2; either TRBD1 or TRBD2 may fit D (5 bases each). The CDR3 has 15 amino acids. Germline V gene data show CDR1 as SGHRS and CDR2 as YFSETQ. The CDR3 DNA reads TGCGCCAGCAGCTTGGACAGGAGTTACACCGGGGAACTGTTTTTT. Translating gives CASSLDRSYTGELFF.

A word on this clonotype: A much larger clonotype is one base distant, so this may be a read error. The chain recombines TRBV12-3 or TRBV12-4 with TRBJ2-7, with D unclear. Trimming removed 7 bases at V and 3 bases at J, with 7 bases between. This CDR3 has 11 amino acids. The CDR3 region has the DNA TGTGCCAGCAACCAAGGCTACGAGCAGTACTTC. Its protein product is CASNQGYEQYF.